Below are 29 T cell receptor beta chains sequenced from a single sample in a study of T cell repertoires in cytomegalovirus infection. TCRdb re-called the reads with MiXCR, one entry per CDR3 protein. The sample contains 250,000 to 350,000 distinct CDR3 sequences, under 30% of which appear only once. The sequencing input was PBMCs. These receptors came from a human donor in good health (CMV status not recorded). Some clones in this sample may be carry-over from other donors' samples.

This clonotype was seen a handful of times. This chain links TRBV5-1 with TRBJ2-1, with D possibly TRBD2 on 6 matching bases. Germline-derived CDR1 and CDR2 are SGHRS and YFSETQ. The CDR3 spans 14 residues. Trimming took off 6 bases at V and 7 bases at J, with 17 bases between the two ends. In DNA form, the CDR3 reads TGCGCCAGCACCCCGGAGGCCCGGGGGAATGAGCAGTTCTTC. This sequence encodes CASTPEARGNEQFF.

In DNA form, the CDR3 reads TGTGCCAGCAGCTTATTTTTACAGCACCAAGAGACCCAGTACTTC. It codes for CASSLFLQHQETQYF. This chain links TRBV7-4 with TRBJ2-5; no firm D call. Trimming left V 2 bases short and J 0 bases short, with 10 bases between. Germline-derived CDR1 and CDR2 are SGHVT and SQSDAQ. This CDR3 comprises 15 residues.

This clonotype has more than one count but fewer than ten. The rearrangement joins TRBV25-1 to TRBJ1-1; no clear D gene. V lost 1 base to trimming and J lost 1 base, with 16 bases between them. The germline V gene has CDR1 MGHDK and CDR2 SYGVNS. This CDR3 is built from 17 residues. CDR3: CASSEWALGRGNTEAFF. For the CDR3, the DNA is TGTGCCAGCAGTGAATGGGCCCTGGGTCGGGGGAACACTGAAGCTTTCTTT.

This clonotype was counted only a few times. The V and J genes are TRBV24-1 and TRBJ2-2, with 14 bases aligning to TRBD2. Germline V gene sequence: CDR1 KGHDR, CDR2 SFDVKD. The CDR3 has 18 amino acids. The J segment lost 4 bases and the V segment lost 4 bases, leaving 7 bases of the junction unmatched. In DNA, the CDR3 is TGTGCCACCAGTGACTACCGGACTAGCGGGAGGATCACCGGGGAGCTGTTTTTT. The encoded protein is CATSDYRTSGRITGELFF.

This clonotype has ten or more counts. The gene calls are TRBV6-5 and TRBJ1-5; TRBD1 aligns across 7 bases. The length of the CDR3 is 16 residues. Per the germline V gene, CDR1 is MNHEY and CDR2 is SVGAGI. Trimming took 2 bases from V and 0 from J; bases not matched to a gene: 4. This CDR3 is CASSYGGTDSNQPQHF. CDR3 nucleotides: TGTGCCAGCAGTTACGGCGGGACAGATAGCAATCAGCCCCAGCATTTT.

In its sample, this clonotype was seen many times. V gene TRBV7-2 combines with J gene TRBJ1-1; D is ambiguous. CDR1 is SGHTA, CDR2 FQGNSA, per germline. The V and J ends lost 1 base and 0 bases respectively, with 3 bases between them. The CDR3 is 13 amino acids. CDR3 protein: CASSLDLNTEAFF. DNA for the CDR3: TGTGCCAGCAGCTTAGACTTGAACACTGAAGCTTTCTTT. Filled out from reference TRBV7-2 and TRBJ1-1, the complete variable domain reads GAGVSQSPSNKVTEKGKDVELRCDPISGHTALYWYRQSLGQGLEFLIYFQGNSAPDKSGLPSDRFSAERTGGSVSTLTIQRTQQEDSAVYLCASSLDLNTEAFFGQGTRLTVV.

The V and J genes are TRBV7-6 and TRBJ2-3, with 7 bases matching TRBD1. V trimming: 5 bases; J trimming: 2 bases; junction bases outside the gene matches: 7. The CDR3 spans 15 residues. In germline, CDR1 is SGHVS, CDR2 FNYEAQ. The CDR3 sequence: CASSPGQTYTDTQYF. In DNA form, the CDR3 reads TGTGCCAGCAGCCCGGGACAGACGTACACAGATACGCAGTATTTT.

This clonotype came up a few times. This chain uses TRBV6-5 with TRBJ1-2; D not certain. V dropped 6 bases and J dropped 7 bases, with 12 bases sitting between them. The CDR3 runs to 12 residues. In germline, CDR1 is MNHEY, CDR2 SVGAGI. CDR3 in DNA: TGTGCCAGCAGCCCTGAGGCGGGTGGCTACACCTTC. Amino acid sequence: CASSPEAGGYTF.

In this sample, this clonotype turned up a few times. The chain is built from TRBV28 and TRBJ2-7; D not resolved. From germline, CDR1 is MDHEN and CDR2 SYDVKM. Trimming took 8 bases from V and 4 from J, leaving 12 bases between them. The CDR3 is made up of 12 amino acids. CDR3 region: CASQAFPYEQYF. The CDR3 nucleotides read TGTGCCAGCCAGGCATTCCCTTACGAGCAGTACTTC.

This clonotype showed up many times. The genes are TRBV7-2 and TRBJ2-7, with TRBD2 matching over 8 bases. There are 15 residues in the CDR3. CDR1 is SGHTA, CDR2 FQGNSA, per germline. V shed 0 bases, J shed 6 bases, and the junction held 7 bases outside the gene matches. CDR3: CASSLALGRAPEQYF. In nucleotides, the CDR3 is TGTGCCAGCAGCTTAGCGCTCGGGAGGGCCCCCGAGCAGTACTTC.

The sample holds a few counts of this clonotype. This chain joins TRBV29-1 and TRBJ2-7; TRBD2 aligns across 7 bases. Per germline, CDR1 SQVTM and CDR2 ANQGSEA. J was trimmed by 7 bases and V by 7 bases; bases with no gene match: 13. The CDR3 runs to 13 residues. For the CDR3, the DNA is TGCAGCGCCCAAAGGGGATCCGGGGGGGAGCAGTACTTC. Translation: CSAQRGSGGEQYF.

This clonotype was detected ten times or more. The genes are TRBV7-2 and TRBJ1-1, with D hard to call. The CDR3 totals 13 residues. The germline CDR1 and CDR2 sequences are SGHTA and FQGNSA. Trimming stripped 5 bases from V and 5 bases from J, with 12 bases between. The CDR3 spells CASSILVGTEAFF. The CDR3 DNA reads TGTGCCAGCAGCATCCTGGTAGGGACTGAAGCTTTCTTT. Based on the CDR3 plus reference TRBV7-2 and TRBJ1-1, the full variable domain is GAGVSQSPSNKVTEKGKDVELRCDPISGHTALYWYRQSLGQGLEFLIYFQGNSAPDKSGLPSDRFSAERTGGSVSTLTIQRTQQEDSAVYLCASSILVGTEAFFGQGTRLTVV.

This clonotype was counted only a few times. The chain carries TRBV9 and TRBJ1-2; D is unclear. Germline assignment: CDR1 SGDLS and CDR2 YYNGEE. V lost 1 base and J 14 bases, leaving 15 bases between the germline ends. This CDR3 is 12 amino acids long. CDR3: CASSVRAGIKTF. The CDR3 nucleotides read TGTGCCAGCAGCGTACGTGCGGGGATTAAGACCTTC.

This chain connects TRBV5-1 to TRBJ2-5; weak D call: TRBD1 (6 bases). Germline CDR1 and CDR2: SGHRS and YFSETQ. Trimming left V 3 bases short and J 3 bases short, with 12 bases between. The CDR3 is 14 amino acids. The CDR3 spells CASSSGGQKETQYF. The CDR3 bases are TGCGCCAGCAGCTCGGGCGGACAGAAAGAGACCCAGTACTTC.

This chain links TRBV10-3 with TRBJ2-1, with D perhaps TRBD2 (5 bases). The germline V gene has CDR1 ENHRY and CDR2 SYGVKD. Trimming took 0 bases from V and 3 from J, leaving 9 bases between them. The CDR3 contains 15 residues. Written as DNA, the CDR3 is TGTGCCATCAGTGAGTCGAGGGAGAGCTACAATGAGCAGTTCTTC. Encoded protein: CAISESRESYNEQFF.

J is TRBJ2-7 and V is TRBV7-8; D may be TRBD1 or TRBD2 (5 bases each). Trimming left V 1 base short and J 1 base short, with 14 bases between. The CDR3 contains 16 residues. Germline CDR1 reads SGHVS; CDR2 reads FQNEAQ. CDR3 nucleotides: TGTGCCAGCAGCTTAGGAGGGTGGCAGGGATCCTACGAGCAGTACTTC. Amino acids: CASSLGGWQGSYEQYF.

This rearrangement joins TRBV28 to TRBJ2-7; D gene ambiguous. CDR3 size: 15 residues. Germline V CDR1 and CDR2: MDHEN, SYDVKM. With 5 bases removed from V and 0 bases from J, the gap between germline ends came to 14 bases. The CDR3 is CASSTTLQLSYEQYF. DNA of the CDR3: TGTGCCAGCAGTACCACCCTCCAGCTCTCCTACGAGCAGTACTTC.

This clonotype occurred a few times. This rearrangement joins TRBV28 to TRBJ2-3; 7 nucleotides match TRBD1. The CDR3 totals 16 residues. The trim removed 3 bases at V and 4 bases at J, leaving 10 bases unmatched. Germline V gene sequence: CDR1 MDHEN, CDR2 SYDVKM. The CDR3 nucleotides read TGTGCCAGCAGTTTCCGACAGGGCCCTGGGTCAGATACGCAGTATTTT. It codes for CASSFRQGPGSDTQYF.

This clonotype was detected only a few times. V gene TRBV3-1 combines with J gene TRBJ2-3, with D uncertain. This CDR3 has 12 residues. V lost 1 base and J lost 7, with 6 bases in between. Per germline, CDR1 LGHDT and CDR2 YNNKEL (reference sequence). The CDR3 loop is CASSQVFNTQYF. DNA of the CDR3: TGTGCCAGCAGCCAAGTGTTTAATACGCAGTATTTT.

This clonotype was found a few times. The V gene is TRBV19, the J gene TRBJ1-5, with D possibly TRBD1 on 5 matching bases. Germline V gene data show CDR1 as LNHDA and CDR2 as SQIVND (reference sequence). Deletions cut 7 bases from V and 2 bases from J, with 12 bases between. The CDR3 is 14 residues long. CDR3 loop: CASKGEEGNQPQHF. Written as DNA, the CDR3 is TGTGCCAGTAAAGGGGAAGAGGGCAATCAGCCCCAGCATTTT. Looking up the rest from reference TRBV19 and TRBJ1-5 gives the full variable domain: DGGITQSPKYLFRKEGQNVTLSCEQNLNHDAMYWYRQDPGQGLRLIYYSQIVNDFQKGDIAEGYSVSREKKESFPLTVTSAQKNPTAFYLCASKGEEGNQPQHFGDGTRLSIL.

This chain joins TRBV19 and TRBJ1-2; the D gene is possibly TRBD1 (5 bases). Germline V gene lookup returns CDR1 LNHDA and CDR2 SQIVND (reference sequence). This CDR3 comprises 14 residues. Trimming left V 6 bases short and J 2 bases short, with 13 bases between. This CDR3 is CASRGLGDNYGYTF. The CDR3 DNA is TGTGCCAGTAGGGGGCTCGGGGACAACTATGGCTACACCTTC.

V is TRBV27 and J is TRBJ2-5; perhaps TRBD2 as D (6 bases). Germline loops: CDR1 MNHEY, CDR2 SMNVEV (reference sequence). There are 15 residues in the CDR3. V was trimmed by 0 bases and J by 4 bases, leaving 12 bases between them. CDR3 sequence (DNA): TGTGCCAGCAGTTTATCGCGGCAGGGAGGAGAGACCCAGTACTTC. Translation gives CASSLSRQGGETQYF.

This clonotype was counted many times. As DNA, the CDR3 is TGTGCCAGCAGCTTAGCGGGCCGTGGGAGGGGGACAGATACGCAGTATTTT. The encoded protein is CASSLAGRGRGTDTQYF. The chain is built from TRBV7-2 and TRBJ2-3, with D possibly TRBD2 on 7 matching bases. Trimming left V 0 bases short and J 3 bases short, with 16 bases between. Per the germline V gene, CDR1 is SGHTA and CDR2 is FQGNSA. The CDR3 extends over 17 amino acids.

The V gene is TRBV14, the J gene TRBJ1-1, with unresolved D. The CDR3 runs 14 residues. CDR1 SGHDN and CDR2 FVKESK come from the germline V gene. V was clipped by 5 bases and J by 1 base, with 11 bases between them. The CDR3 reads CASSSRGRNTEAFF. CDR3 bases: TGTGCCAGCAGCTCCCGCGGGAGGAACACTGAAGCTTTCTTT.

This rearrangement joins TRBV29-1 to TRBJ1-1; D possibly corresponds to TRBD1 (5 bases). The CDR3 contains 12 residues. Trimming took 7 bases from V and 5 from J, leaving 14 bases between them. CDR1 and CDR2 from the germline V gene are SQVTM and ANQGSEA. CDR3 bases: TGCAGCGCGAATTCAGGGTATACTGAAGCTTTCTTT. This codes for CSANSGYTEAFF.

The chain carries TRBV6-6 and TRBJ2-1; the match to TRBD2 covers 10 bases. CDR1 and CDR2 from the germline V gene are MNHNY and SVGAGI (reference sequence). The CDR3 totals 15 residues. Trimming cost V 0 bases and J 8 bases; bases outside gene matches: 4. The CDR3 sequence: CASSYSPSGGDEQFF. The CDR3 DNA reads as TGTGCCAGCAGTTACTCGCCCAGCGGGGGGGATGAGCAGTTCTTC.

This clonotype was observed a handful of times. The chain carries TRBV29-1 and TRBJ2-7, with TRBD2 matching 7 bases. The germline CDR1 and CDR2 sequences are SQVTM and ANQGSEA. With V trimmed by 5 bases and J by 3 bases, 4 bases remained unmatched. The CDR3 is made up of 12 amino acids. CDR3 in DNA: TGCAGCGTTAAGCTAGCGGACTACGAGCAGTACTTC. It codes for CSVKLADYEQYF.

The rearrangement links TRBV9 to TRBJ2-5, with 12 bases fitting TRBD2. The CDR3 contains 15 residues. Germline V gives CDR1 SGDLS, CDR2 YYNGEE. V lost 3 bases to trimming and J lost 3 bases; unmatched junction nucleotides: 3. As DNA, the CDR3 is TGTGCCAGCAGCGCTCGGACTAGCGGGGAAGAGACCCAGTACTTC. Its protein is CASSARTSGEETQYF.

This clonotype was seen more than once but under ten times. The chain uses TRBV28 and TRBJ2-2; 8 bases are a match to TRBD1. CDR3 length: 12 amino acids. Germline CDR1 is MDHEN and CDR2 is SYDVKM. J was trimmed by 15 bases and V by 6 bases; bases with no gene match: 9. CDR3 DNA: TGTGCCAGCAGGACAGGGACAGGAAGTTTGTTTTTT. This sequence encodes CASRTGTGSLFF.